The 25 T cell receptor beta chains reported below all come from one sample, sequenced in a study of blood T cell repertoires in COVID-19. Profiled with immunoSEQ multiplex PCR; TCRdb holds only in-frame clones, not every one. The sample yields tens of thousands of clones, 86% seen once. What was sequenced was peripheral blood. Receptors were obtained from an elderly woman with acute or convalescent COVID-19.

The chain has TRBV18 and TRBJ1-1; D call uncertain. The V gene lost 3 bases and the J gene lost 0 bases, with 20 bases spanning the gap. This CDR3 region has 18 residues. Per germline, CDR1 KGHSH and CDR2 LQKENI. This CDR3 reads CASSPTRISLGLNTEAFF. In DNA, the CDR3 is TGTGCCAGCTCACCTACGCGGATAAGTCTAGGATTGAACACTGAAGCTTTCTTT.

This clone was counted a single time. The rearrangement uses TRBV10-3 and TRBJ1-2, with D tentatively TRBD1 (6 bases). Germline loops: CDR1 ENHRY, CDR2 SYGVKD. The CDR3 is 14 residues long. V was shortened by 11 bases and J by 8 bases, with 24 bases between the two germline ends. The CDR3 DNA follows: TGTGCCGTCGCTGGGGGCCCCGAGTTGGAGGGCTACACCTTC. It codes for CAVAGGPELEGYTF.

The chain recombines TRBV9 with TRBJ2-7, with 7 positions matching TRBD1. After removal of 3 bases from V and 0 bases from J, the junction contained 9 bases not matched to a gene. Germline-derived CDR1 and CDR2 are SGDLS and YYNGEE. The CDR3 consists of 16 residues. The CDR3 loop is CASSAGTVISSYEQYF. The CDR3, as DNA: TGTGCCAGCAGCGCCGGGACAGTGATAAGCTCCTACGAGCAGTACTTC. The full variable domain, completed using reference TRBV9 and TRBJ2-7, is DSGVTQTPKHLITATGQRVTLRCSPRSGDLSVYWYQQSLDQGLQFLIQYYNGEERAKGNILERFSAQQFPDLHSELNLSSLELGDSALYFCASSAGTVISSYEQYFGPGTRLTVT.

The rearrangement joins TRBV7-9 to TRBJ2-3, with D uncertain. Per germline, CDR1 SEHNR and CDR2 FQNEAQ (reference sequence). V lost 0 bases and J 0 bases, leaving 10 bases between the germline ends. The CDR3 spans 16 residues. The CDR3 spells CASSLARQLSTDTQYF. The CDR3 bases are TGTGCCAGCAGCTTAGCGCGGCAGCTTAGCACAGATACGCAGTATTTT. Variable domain in full (rest from reference TRBV7-9 and TRBJ2-3): DTGVSQNPRHKITKRGQNVTFRCDPISEHNRLYWYRQTLGQGPEFLTYFQNEAQLEKSRLLSDRFSAERPKGSFSTLEIQRTEQGDSAMYLCASSLARQLSTDTQYFGPGTRLTVL.

This clone was detected only once. The CDR3: CASRIIAGELFF. The CDR3 DNA is TGTGCCAGTAGAATTATTGCCGGGGAGCTGTTTTTT. The gene calls are TRBV19 and TRBJ2-2; D is unresolved. Trimming shortened V by 6 bases and J by 6 bases, and 8 bases separated the two germline ends. Germline-derived CDR1 and CDR2 are LNHDA and SQIVND (reference sequence). The CDR3 sequence is 12 residues long.

This clone occurred once. This chain joins TRBV2 and TRBJ2-3; D is possibly TRBD2 (6 bases). CDR3 length: 14 residues. Trimming shortened V by 8 bases and J by 2 bases, and 14 bases separated the two germline ends. The germline V gene has CDR1 SNHLY and CDR2 FYNNEI. Here the CDR3 DNA reads TGTGCCAGCGGAAGGGCTAGCGACACAGATACGCAGTATTTT. Residues: CASGRASDTDTQYF.

The gene calls are TRBV4-3 and TRBJ2-5; 10 nucleotides match TRBD2. The CDR3 has 17 amino acids. V was clipped by 1 base and J by 5 bases; unmatched bases: 10. Looked up from germline, CDR1 is LGHNA and CDR2 is YSLEER. The CDR3 coding sequence is TGCGCCAGCAGCCAAGCGGTGGTAGCGGGGGGCCAGGAGACCCAGTACTTC. Translated: CASSQAVVAGGQETQYF.

This chain connects TRBV5-1 to TRBJ1-1; D is unclear. The germline gives CDR1 SGHRS, CDR2 YFSETQ. The CDR3 loop spans 16 amino acids. Trimming took 0 bases from V and 1 from J, leaving 13 bases between them. The CDR3 here is CASSLGGYAGNTEAFF. CDR3 DNA: TGCGCCAGCAGCTTGGGTGGTTACGCGGGGAACACTGAAGCTTTCTTT.

V is TRBV20-1 and J is TRBJ2-3; D is perhaps TRBD2 (6 bases). CDR3 length equals 14 residues. From germline, CDR1 is DFQATT and CDR2 SNEGSKA (reference sequence). Trimming took off 3 bases at V and 2 bases at J, with 12 bases between the two ends. In nucleotides, the CDR3 is TGCAGTGCTAGTCCTCCTAGCGACACAGATACGCAGTATTTT. Translation gives CSASPPSDTDTQYF.

For the CDR3, the DNA is TGTGCCAGTAGTATCCGGACAGGGGGCGATCAGCCCCAGCATTTT. Residues: CASSIRTGGDQPQHF. The chain links TRBV19 to TRBJ1-5; 11 bases are a match to TRBD1. CDR1 and CDR2 from the germline V gene are LNHDA and SQIVND (reference sequence). The CDR3 runs to 15 residues. V gave up 3 bases and J gave up 5 bases; unmatched junction bases: 3.

This clone was observed at least ten times. V and J are TRBV2 and TRBJ2-7, with D possibly matching TRBD1 (5 bases). The length of the CDR3 is 14 residues. Germline values: CDR1 SNHLY, CDR2 FYNNEI. Trimming cost V 3 bases and J 0 bases, with 9 bases left between them. CDR3 coding DNA: TGTGCCAGCAGTGAGACAGATAACTCCTACGAGCAGTACTTC. It encodes CASSETDNSYEQYF.

This clone was observed once. The J gene is TRBJ2-7, the V gene TRBV5-8; D not certain. The CDR3 contains 11 residues. The germline V gene encodes CDR1 SGHTS and CDR2 YDEGEE. V was shortened by 2 bases and J by 5 bases, with 5 bases between the two germline ends. CDR3 nucleotide sequence: TGTGCCAGCAGCTTTAGTAACGAGCAGTACTTC. Protein: CASSFSNEQYF. The full variable domain, with the rest looked up from reference TRBV5-8 and TRBJ2-7, is EAGVTQSPTHLIKTRGQQATLRCSPISGHTSVYWYQQALGLGLQFLLWYDEGEERNRGNFPPRFSGRQFPNYSSELNVNALELEDSALYLCASSFSNEQYFGPGTRLTVT.

The gene calls are TRBV7-3 and TRBJ1-2; TRBD1 matches at 10 bases. Germline V gives CDR1 SGHTA, CDR2 FQGTGA. The CDR3 totals 15 residues. Trimming took 5 bases from V and 8 from J; bases not matched to a gene: 11. DNA of the CDR3: TGTGCCAGCAGCCCTGTGTTAGGGACAGGGGACGGCTACACCTTC. It translates to CASSPVLGTGDGYTF.

The rearrangement links TRBV7-3 to TRBJ1-6, with D possibly matching TRBD1 (6 bases). Per the germline V gene, CDR1 is SGHTA and CDR2 is FQGTGA. This CDR3 comprises 15 residues. With 4 bases removed from V and 5 bases from J, the gap between germline ends came to 12 bases. This CDR3 reads CASSSQGRDNSPLHF. In DNA form, the CDR3 reads TGTGCCAGCAGCTCACAGGGTCGTGATAATTCACCCCTCCACTTT.

V gene TRBV12-5 combines with J gene TRBJ1-6; D not certain. V was trimmed by 1 base and J by 4 bases, leaving 5 bases between them. The germline V gene has CDR1 LGHNT and CDR2 FRNRAP. The CDR3 has 14 residues. DNA for the CDR3: TGTGCTAGTGGTTTGGGAGGTTATAATTCACCCCTCCACTTT. This codes for CASGLGGYNSPLHF.

The chain uses TRBV7-9 and TRBJ1-3, with 9 bases fitting TRBD1. CDR1 is SEHNR, CDR2 FQNEAQ, per germline (reference sequence). V was clipped by 5 bases and J by 0 bases; unmatched bases: 5. The CDR3 extends over 16 amino acids. This CDR3 reads CASSQAGQGSGNTIYF. CDR3 DNA sequence: TGTGCCAGCAGCCAAGCGGGACAGGGCTCTGGAAACACCATATATTTT.

The chain joins TRBV6-4 to TRBJ2-3, with D possibly being TRBD2 (6 bases). This CDR3 contains 17 residues. V gave up 0 bases and J gave up 0 bases, with 13 bases separating them. Germline assignment: CDR1 MRHNA and CDR2 SNTAGT. The CDR3 sequence is CASSDSWGGVSTDTQYF. For the CDR3, the DNA is TGTGCCAGCAGTGACTCGTGGGGCGGGGTGAGCACAGATACGCAGTATTTT.

The rearrangement links TRBV15 to TRBJ1-2, with D unclear. CDR3 size: 13 residues. The V end was cut by 3 bases, the J end by 8 bases, with 13 bases between. Germline V gene data show CDR1 as LNHNV and CDR2 as YYDKDF (reference sequence). The CDR3 coding sequence is TGTGCCACCAGCAGTGAGAGGGTTAAGGGCTACACCTTC. Protein product: CATSSERVKGYTF.

The chain has TRBV6-5 and TRBJ1-3; D not certain. CDR1 and CDR2 (germline): MNHEY, SVGAGI. V was clipped by 7 bases and J by 0 bases, with 10 bases between them. This CDR3 has 14 residues. The chain's CDR3 is CASKNRDSGNTIYF. CDR3 coding DNA: TGTGCCAGCAAGAATCGGGACTCTGGAAACACCATATATTTT.

The CDR3 DNA reads as TGTGCCAGCAGCTTAAGCGGGGGCCTGAACACCGGGGAGCTGTTTTTT. It is translated as CASSLSGGLNTGELFF. The V call is TRBV7-3, the J call TRBJ2-2, with D possibly TRBD2 on 7 matching bases. CDR3 size: 16 residues. Trimming left V 1 base short and J 1 base short, with 10 bases between. CDR1 is SGHTA, CDR2 FQGTGA, per germline.

This CDR3 reads CASSLQVLSTEAFF. For the CDR3, the DNA is TGTGCCAGCAGCCTACAGGTCCTTAGCACTGAAGCTTTCTTT. V and J are TRBV9 and TRBJ1-1; D might be TRBD1 (5 bases). V was clipped by 4 bases and J by 4 bases, with 14 bases between them. The CDR3 is made up of 14 amino acids. Germline loops: CDR1 SGDLS, CDR2 YYNGEE.

CDR3 protein: CASSQNTGQAAYEQYF. CDR3 sequence (DNA): TGCGCCAGCAGCCAAAACACCGGACAGGCCGCCTACGAGCAGTACTTC. This rearrangement joins TRBV4-1 to TRBJ2-7; 7 bases are shared with TRBD1. J lost 2 bases, V lost 2 bases, and 9 bases had no gene match. CDR1 is MGHRA and CDR2 is YSYEKL in the germline V gene. The CDR3 sequence is 16 residues long.

V is TRBV2 and J is TRBJ1-3, with D perhaps TRBD1 (5 bases). This CDR3 is built from 14 residues. CDR1 and CDR2 (germline): SNHLY, FYNNEI. Trimming removed 10 bases at V and 0 bases at J, with 13 bases between. CDR3 protein: CATNRFTSGNTIYF. The CDR3 nucleotides are TGTGCCACCAACAGGTTCACCTCTGGAAACACCATATATTTT.

This clone was found once. V gene TRBV7-2 combines with J gene TRBJ2-7; tentative D call: TRBD1 (7 bases). V lost 4 bases and J 7 bases, leaving 14 bases between the germline ends. This CDR3 is 13 amino acids long. Germline V CDR1 and CDR2: SGHTA, FQGNSA. CDR3 protein: CASSSPGGQEQYF. In DNA form, the CDR3 reads TGTGCCAGCAGCTCCCCAGGGGGGCAGGAGCAGTACTTC.

The gene calls are TRBV19 and TRBJ1-1, with a possible D match to TRBD1 (6 bases). CDR3 length equals 16 residues. V was trimmed by 9 bases and J by 0 bases, leaving 20 bases between them. From germline, CDR1 is LNHDA and CDR2 SQIVND (reference sequence). The CDR3 loop reads CASGSIQGGVNTEAFF. The CDR3 nucleotides are TGTGCCAGCGGATCAATACAGGGTGGGGTGAACACTGAAGCTTTCTTT.